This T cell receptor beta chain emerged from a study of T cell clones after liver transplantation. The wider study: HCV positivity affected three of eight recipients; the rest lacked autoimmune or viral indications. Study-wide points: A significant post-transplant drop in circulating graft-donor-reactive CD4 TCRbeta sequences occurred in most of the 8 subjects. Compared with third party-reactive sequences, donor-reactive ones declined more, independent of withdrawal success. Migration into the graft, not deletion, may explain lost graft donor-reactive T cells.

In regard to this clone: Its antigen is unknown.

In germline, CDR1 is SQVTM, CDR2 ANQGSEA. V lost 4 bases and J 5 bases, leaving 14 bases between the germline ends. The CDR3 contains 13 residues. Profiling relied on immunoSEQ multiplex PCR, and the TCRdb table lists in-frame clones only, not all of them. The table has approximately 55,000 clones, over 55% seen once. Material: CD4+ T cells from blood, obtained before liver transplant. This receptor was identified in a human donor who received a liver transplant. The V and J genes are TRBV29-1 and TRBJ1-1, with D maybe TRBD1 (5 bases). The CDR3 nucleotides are TGCAGCGTTGTTGTTTGGGGGGGGACTGAAGCTTTCTTT. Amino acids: CSVVVWGGTEAFF. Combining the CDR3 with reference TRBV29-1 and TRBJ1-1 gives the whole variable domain SAVISQKPSRDICQRGTSLTIQCQVDSQVTMMFWYRQQPGQSLTLIATANQGSEATYESGFVIDKFPISRPNLTFSTLTVSNMSPEDSSIYLCSVVVWGGTEAFFGQGTRLTVV.